These 27 T cell receptor beta chains originate from one sample sequenced in a study of tumor-infiltrating lymphocytes in oesophageal squamous cell carcinoma. From the PCR reads, TCRdb called clonotypes with MiXCR, one entry per CDR3 protein. The sample lists 15,000 to 25,000 distinct CDR3 sequences; around 41% were seen once. Sequenced input: esophageal tumor tissue. All receptors derive from a male donor with esophageal squamous cell carcinoma.

This clonotype was counted ten times or more. The chain couples TRBV6-1 to TRBJ1-1, with D unresolved. CDR3 length: 14 amino acids. Trimming left V 6 bases short and J 2 bases short, with 13 bases between. Germline assignment: CDR1 MNHNS and CDR2 SASEGT. CDR3 in amino acids: CASSLPTANTEAFF. The CDR3 coding sequence is TGTGCCAGCAGCCTTCCTACAGCTAACACTGAAGCTTTCTTT.

This clonotype was counted ten times or more. Since a much larger clone is just one base distant, this may be a read error. This chain links TRBV7-3 with TRBJ2-7; weak D call: TRBD2 (5 bases). V was trimmed by 1 base and J by 7 bases, leaving 26 bases between them. Germline V gives CDR1 SGHTA, CDR2 FQGTGA. This CDR3 comprises 18 residues. As DNA, the CDR3 is TGTGCCAGCAGCTTAAAAGGTGATAGGCTAGCTAACATTAATGAGCAGTACTTC. Its translation: CASSLKGDRLANINEQYF.

This clonotype has at least ten counts. The chain joins TRBV6-1 to TRBJ2-3; the match to TRBD1 covers 11 bases. CDR1 MNHNS and CDR2 SASEGT come from the germline V gene. The trim removed 8 bases at V and 1 base at J, leaving 2 bases unmatched. The CDR3 loop spans 14 amino acids. The CDR3 DNA sequence: TGTGCCAGCCGGACAGGGGGCGGCACAGATACGCAGTATTTT. It translates to CASRTGGGTDTQYF.

The chain is built from TRBV28 and TRBJ2-1; D gene ambiguous. The J call may not be correct, given that the DNA end is closer to TRBJ2-7. This CDR3 is 13 amino acids long. The germline V gene has CDR1 MDHEN and CDR2 SYDVKM. The CDR3 coding sequence is TGTGCCAGCAGTTTTGACCGCTACTACGAGCAGTACTTC. Protein product: CASSFDRYYEQYF.

J is TRBJ2-3 and V is TRBV7-3; 9 bases fit TRBD2. The CDR3 consists of 15 residues. The junction had 11 bases not matched to a gene; V was cut back by 8 bases and J by 5 bases. Germline values: CDR1 SGHTA, CDR2 FQGTGA. For the CDR3, the DNA is TGTGCCAGCGCACTAGGCGGGGGGGTAGTAGATACGCAGTATTTT. It is translated as CASALGGGVVDTQYF.

V and J are TRBV7-6 and TRBJ2-3; D is perhaps TRBD2 (6 bases). Germline V lookup: CDR1 SGHVS, CDR2 FNYEAQ. The V end lost 0 bases, the J end lost 3 bases, and 10 bases lay between the germline ends. The CDR3 is made up of 15 amino acids. The CDR3 loop is CASSLATGSTDTQYF. CDR3 coding DNA: TGTGCCAGCAGCTTAGCAACCGGGAGTACAGATACGCAGTATTTT.

The V call is TRBV7-8, the J call TRBJ1-5, with unresolved D. The CDR3 is 16 residues long. In germline, CDR1 is SGHVS, CDR2 FQNEAQ. The V gene lost 2 bases and the J gene lost 1 base, with 12 bases spanning the gap. The CDR3 spells CASSLRRDTSNQPQHF. The CDR3 coding sequence is TGTGCCAGCAGCTTAAGGAGGGATACGAGCAATCAGCCCCAGCATTTT. The full variable domain, completed using reference TRBV7-8 and TRBJ1-5, is GAGVSQSPRYKVAKRGQDVALRCDPISGHVSLFWYQQALGQGPEFLTYFQNEAQLDKSGLPSDRFFAERPEGSVSTLKIQRTQQEDSAVYLCASSLRRDTSNQPQHFGDGTRLSIL.

The chain is built from TRBV15 and TRBJ2-3, with D possibly being TRBD1 (6 bases). Germline values: CDR1 LNHNV, CDR2 YYDKDF (reference sequence). V was cut by 1 base and J by 2 bases, with 16 bases left in between. CDR3 size: 17 residues. CDR3 bases: TGTGCCACCAGCAGAGGAGATTGGACAGAATTCACAGATACGCAGTATTTT. Encoded protein: CATSRGDWTEFTDTQYF.

This clonotype was observed a few times. CDR3 protein: CASSKGQGAYNEQFF. CDR3 nucleotide sequence: TGTGCCAGCAGCAAGGGACAGGGGGCCTACAATGAGCAGTTCTTC. This chain uses TRBV7-3 with TRBJ2-1; 11 bases are shared with TRBD1. This CDR3 is 15 amino acids long. Germline CDR1 and CDR2: SGHTA and FQGTGA. The trim removed 5 bases at V and 2 bases at J, leaving 2 bases unmatched.

In DNA form, the CDR3 reads TGTGCCAGCAGCCGATGGGGGGGCCCCCACGAGCAGTACTTC. This translates into CASSRWGGPHEQYF. The chain carries TRBV28 and TRBJ2-7, with a tentative D call TRBD2 (7 bases). V was trimmed by 6 bases and J by 5 bases, leaving 17 bases between them. The germline CDR1 and CDR2 sequences are MDHEN and SYDVKM. The CDR3 has 14 amino acids.

By proportion, this clonotype is medium-sized (0.01 to 0.1%). This chain links TRBV7-8 with TRBJ2-5; weak D call: TRBD2 (5 bases). CDR1 and CDR2 from the germline V gene are SGHVS and FQNEAQ. This CDR3 comprises 15 residues. V gave up 3 bases and J gave up 5 bases, with 16 bases separating them. This CDR3 is CASSLFEAVLETQYF. As DNA, the CDR3 is TGTGCCAGCAGCTTGTTTGAAGCGGTTCTCGAGACCCAGTACTTC.

This clonotype was recorded many times. It is unclear where the CDR3 begins or ends on the DNA, so no DNA is shown, and the CDR3 is as TCRdb lists it. This rearrangement joins TRBV7-8 to TRBJ2-6; the table's D call TRBD2 went unverified against the DNA. CDR1 SGHVS and CDR2 FQNEAQ come from the germline V gene. The CDR3 spans 18 amino acids, including both terminal residues. The CDR3 loop reads CASSLGQGGLGLWLHLRF.

Notes on this clonotype: It may be a read error: a sequence one base away is much more abundant. The chain links TRBV5-1 to TRBJ2-1; 8 bases align to TRBD2. Germline V gene sequence: CDR1 SGHRS, CDR2 YFSETQ. V dropped 0 bases and J dropped 13; count of bases not matched to a gene: 18. The CDR3 contains 17 residues. CDR3 nucleotides: TGCGCCAGCAGCTTGGTTGTTGTAGCGGGGAGCCAAGAGACCCAGTTCTTC. Its protein is CASSLVVVAGSQETQFF.

At least ten counts were recorded for this clonotype. V is TRBV5-1 and J is TRBJ2-1; D might be TRBD1 or TRBD2, each matching 5 bases. Germline values: CDR1 SGHRS, CDR2 YFSETQ. The CDR3 spans 14 residues. V was cut by 4 bases and J by 8 bases, with 16 bases left in between. The CDR3 sequence is CASSASVRDHEQFF. The CDR3 nucleotides are TGCGCCAGCAGCGCAAGCGTCAGGGACCATGAGCAGTTCTTC.

This clonotype was found once. The chain uses TRBV7-6 and TRBJ2-4; tentative D call: TRBD2 (6 bases). This CDR3 has 14 amino acids. V lost 4 bases and J lost 9, with 16 bases in between. CDR1 and CDR2 (germline): SGHVS, FNYEAQ. In nucleotides, the CDR3 is TGTGCCAGCAGCTACGGGACTCACGAGGGCATTCAGTACTTC. It encodes CASSYGTHEGIQYF.

This clonotype was observed at least ten times. The chain is built from TRBV6-1 and TRBJ1-6; 7 nucleotides agree with TRBD1. V gave up 10 bases and J gave up 5 bases; unmatched junction bases: 8. This CDR3 contains 14 residues. Germline V gives CDR1 MNHNS, CDR2 SASEGT. In DNA form, the CDR3 reads TGTGCCACCGGGGGGGACAGAAATAATTCACCCCTCCACTTT. Protein product: CATGGDRNNSPLHF.

At least ten counts were recorded for this clonotype. The chain recombines TRBV5-1 with TRBJ1-1, with D hard to call. This CDR3 is built from 15 residues. Germline V gives CDR1 SGHRS, CDR2 YFSETQ. Trimming pared 4 bases from V and 3 bases from J, leaving 16 bases between. Written as DNA, the CDR3 is TGCGCCAGCAGCGGTGAAATCGGCAGTTACACTGAAGCTTTCTTT. It encodes CASSGEIGSYTEAFF.

The chain carries TRBV24-1 and TRBJ2-1, with TRBD2 matching over 10 bases. This CDR3 has 16 amino acids. Losses at the gene ends were 3 bases for V and 0 bases for J; bases not matched to a gene: 1. From germline, CDR1 is KGHDR and CDR2 SFDVKD. CDR3 bases: TGTGCCACCAGTGATAGCGGGAGGGCCTCCTACAATGAGCAGTTCTTC. Its protein product is CATSDSGRASYNEQFF.

J is TRBJ2-1 and V is TRBV7-2; D call uncertain. With the DNA end fitting TRBJ2-7 better, the J assignment may be wrong. The germline CDR1 and CDR2 sequences are SGHTA and FQGNSA. The CDR3 consists of 14 residues. Here the CDR3 reads CASSLVVFSYEQYF. DNA of the CDR3: TGTGCCAGCAGCTTAGTTGTTTTCTCCTACGAGCAGTACTTC.

This rearrangement joins TRBV6-6 to TRBJ2-5; TRBD1 matches 7 bases. The CDR3 extends over 15 amino acids. The V gene end was trimmed by 1 base and the J gene end by 11 bases; junction bases not matched to a gene: 13. Germline CDR1 MNHNY, CDR2 SVGAGI (reference sequence). CDR3 sequence: CASSYWGTETNEQYF. DNA of the CDR3: TGTGCCAGCAGTTACTGGGGGACAGAAACTAATGAGCAGTACTTC.

The sample holds one count of this clonotype. J is TRBJ2-6 and V is TRBV7-1; possible D gene TRBD1, 5 bases. TRBV7-1 is recorded as an ORF, its role being uncertain. This CDR3 region has 17 residues. The V end was cut by 5 bases, the J end by 3 bases, with 17 bases between. As DNA, the CDR3 is TGTGCCAGCAGCCCGAGGACATTGGGTCATGGGGCCAACGTCCTGACTTTC. Its translation: CASSPRTLGHGANVLTF.

This clonotype was counted at least ten times. The chain couples TRBV14 to TRBJ2-3; D is unresolved. CDR1 is SGHDN, CDR2 FVKESK, per germline. The CDR3 sequence is 16 residues long. Trimming took off 0 bases at V and 0 bases at J, with 10 bases between the two ends. As DNA, the CDR3 is TGTGCCAGCAGCCAAGATTGGGGTACTAGCACAGATACGCAGTATTTT. Encoded protein: CASSQDWGTSTDTQYF.

The J gene is TRBJ2-3, the V gene TRBV7-6; 10 bases fit TRBD2. V dropped 1 base and J dropped 6; count of bases not matched to a gene: 4. The V gene's germline CDR1 is SGHVS and CDR2 FNYEAQ. The CDR3 covers 15 residues. CDR3 region: CASSLVLAGADTQYF. The DNA for the CDR3 is TGTGCCAGCAGCTTAGTGCTAGCGGGAGCCGATACGCAGTATTTT. The complete variable domain, with remaining parts taken from reference TRBV7-6 and TRBJ2-3, reads GAGVSQSPRYKVTKRGQDVALRCDPISGHVSLYWYRQALGQGPEFLTYFNYEAQQDKSGLPNDRFSAERPEGSISTLTIQRTEQRDSAMYRCASSLVLAGADTQYFGPGTRLTVL.

This clonotype was detected ten times or more. This chain connects TRBV5-1 to TRBJ2-7; the match to TRBD1 covers 10 bases. The CDR3 length is 14 residues. V shed 5 bases, J shed 2 bases, and the junction held 4 bases outside the gene matches. Germline values: CDR1 SGHRS, CDR2 YFSETQ. CDR3 sequence (DNA): TGCGCCAGCAGGCCGGACAGGGGGGCCTACGAGCAGTACTTC. Encoded protein: CASRPDRGAYEQYF.

On this clonotype itself: Relative to the germline gene, one junction end is altered; a read error may explain this. The chain is built from TRBV7-6 and TRBJ2-7; 10 bases map to TRBD2. The end of the DNA is better explained by TRBJ2-1, so the J call may be wrong. CDR3 size: 16 residues. Looked up from germline, CDR1 is SGHVS and CDR2 is FNYEAQ. CDR3 sequence: CASSYSIAGGYNEQFF. The CDR3, as DNA: TGTGCTAGCAGCTATTCAATAGCGGGGGGATACAATGAGCAGTTCTTC.

As to this clonotype: An end of the junction does not agree with germline; a read error may underlie this. The J gene is TRBJ2-3, the V gene TRBV4-1; 16 bases line up with TRBD2. Germline loops: CDR1 MGHRA, CDR2 YSYEKL. The CDR3 is 20 residues long. CDR3 coding DNA: TGTGCCAGCAGCCAAGATCGGGGGACTAGCGGGAGGGCAAGAGCAGATACGCAGTATTTT. Translation: CASSQDRGTSGRARADTQYF.

In regard to this clonotype: The CDR3 does not close with the conserved phenylalanine or tryptophan, likely indicating a read error. The DNA is left out, because the CDR3 cannot be placed on it with certainty; the CDR3 is given as TCRdb lists it. CDR3 protein: CASSLEGQLNYGYTFGS. The chain is built from TRBV7-9 and TRBJ2-7; the listed D gene, TRBD1, was not tested against the DNA. CDR1 and CDR2 from the germline V gene are SEHNR and FQNEAQ (reference sequence). From its first to its last residue, the CDR3 has 17 amino acids.